Below are 21 T cell receptor beta chains sequenced from a single sample in a study of T cell responses to AZD1222 COVID-19 vaccine. Generated by immunoSEQ multiplex PCR, the TCRdb table keeps only in-frame clones and is missing some. The data show 100,000 to 150,000 clones, with 65% to 90% seen just once and about 7.8% held by the top ten. The material sequenced was peripheral blood, taken on day 0 of AZD1222 vaccination. The receptors come from an adult in good health.

The chain recombines TRBV7-9 with TRBJ2-1, with 7 bases identical to TRBD2. V was clipped by 4 bases and J by 4 bases; unmatched bases: 7. Germline V CDR1 and CDR2: SEHNR, FQNEAQ (reference sequence). This CDR3 is 15 amino acids long. The DNA for the CDR3 is TGTGCCAGCAGCTCAAGTGGCGGGGGATACAATGAGCAGTTCTTC. This sequence encodes CASSSSGGGYNEQFF.

CDR3 loop: CASSGGQTYEQYF. In DNA form, the CDR3 reads TGTGCCAGCAGTGGGGGACAGACCTACGAGCAGTACTTC. The rearrangement joins TRBV25-1 to TRBJ2-7; 7 bases map to TRBD1. The CDR3 runs 13 residues. CDR1 is MGHDK and CDR2 is SYGVNS in the germline V gene. V lost 4 bases and J lost 2; bases outside the gene matches: 2.

The chain carries TRBV6-5 and TRBJ2-3; 12 bases are shared with TRBD2. Germline V gene data show CDR1 as MNHEY and CDR2 as SVGAGI. The CDR3 loop spans 14 amino acids. J lost 4 bases, V lost 5 bases, and 1 base had no gene match. Written as DNA, the CDR3 is TGTGCCAGCAGTCGGACTAGCGGGGCAGATACGCAGTATTTT. This codes for CASSRTSGADTQYF.

This chain joins TRBV7-9 and TRBJ1-5; TRBD1 matches at 10 bases. CDR1 is SEHNR and CDR2 is FQNEAQ in the germline V gene (reference sequence). This CDR3 has 15 residues. The V segment lost 5 bases and the J segment 5 bases; nucleotides outside the gene matches: 6. CDR3 nucleotides: TGTGCCAGCAGCCTAACCGGGACAGGGGATCAGCCCCAGCATTTT. Translating it yields CASSLTGTGDQPQHF.

The chain uses TRBV7-9 and TRBJ1-1; TRBD1 might be the D (5 bases). Germline V CDR1 and CDR2: SEHNR, FQNEAQ (reference sequence). The CDR3 covers 15 residues. Deletions cut 4 bases from V and 1 base from J, with 13 bases between. The CDR3 here is CASSSGGTGNTEAFF. CDR3 DNA: TGTGCCAGCAGCTCGGGGGGTACAGGGAACACTGAAGCTTTCTTT.

The rearrangement uses TRBV30 and TRBJ1-1; TRBD1 aligns across 11 bases. J gave up 7 bases and V 2 bases, and 6 bases lay outside the gene matches. The CDR3 spans 14 residues. The germline CDR1 and CDR2 sequences are GTSNPN and SVGIG (reference sequence). CDR3 nucleotide sequence: TGTGCCTGGAGTCCGGACAGGGGGCAGGGTGAAGCTTTCTTT. This gives the protein CAWSPDRGQGEAFF.

The V call is TRBV5-4, the J call TRBJ1-3; D gene uncertain. The CDR3 is 15 amino acids. V lost 5 bases to trimming and J lost 1 base, with 13 bases between them. CDR1 and CDR2 (germline): SGHNT, YYREEE (reference sequence). This CDR3 is CASRFGLGSGNTIYF. For the CDR3, the DNA is TGTGCCAGCAGATTTGGATTGGGTTCTGGAAACACCATATATTTT.

V gene TRBV7-3 combines with J gene TRBJ2-1; D possibly corresponds to TRBD2 (6 bases). This CDR3 has 13 amino acids. From germline, CDR1 is SGHTA and CDR2 FQGTGA. The V end lost 5 bases, the J end lost 9 bases, and 14 bases lay between the germline ends. This CDR3 reads CASSPRLEGEQFF. In DNA form, the CDR3 reads TGTGCCAGCAGCCCCCGACTAGAAGGTGAGCAGTTCTTC. The full variable domain, in which reference TRBV7-3 and TRBJ2-1 provide the parts outside the CDR3, is GAGVSQTPSNKVTEKGKYVELRCDPISGHTALYWYRQSLGQGPEFLIYFQGTGAADDSGLPNDRFFAVRPEGSVSTLKIQRTERGDSAVYLCASSPRLEGEQFFGPGTRLTVL.

The chain employs TRBV11-3 and TRBJ2-3, with D tentatively TRBD2 (6 bases). The CDR3 totals 14 residues. CDR1 is SGHNT and CDR2 is YENEEA in the germline V gene. The germline V and J ends were trimmed by 5 bases and 4 bases, with 13 bases remaining between them. In DNA, the CDR3 is TGTGCCAGCAGCCCCTCGGGGGTTGCAGATACGCAGTATTTT. Protein: CASSPSGVADTQYF.

The chain is built from TRBV5-1 and TRBJ1-2; a possible D gene is TRBD1 (5 bases). Trimming shortened V by 5 bases and J by 7 bases, and 15 bases separated the two germline ends. The CDR3 consists of 13 residues. Per the germline V gene, CDR1 is SGHRS and CDR2 is YFSETQ. The CDR3 here is CASRPPGTGGYTF. The CDR3 DNA is TGCGCCAGCAGACCTCCGGGGACGGGTGGCTACACCTTC.

J is TRBJ1-5 and V is TRBV11-2; possible D gene TRBD1, 5 bases. The CDR3 sequence is 16 residues long. Germline CDR1 and CDR2: SGHAT and FQNNGV. V was clipped by 5 bases and J by 2 bases, with 16 bases between them. The CDR3 region has the DNA TGTGCCAGCAGCCGGTCCTCAGGGAATGGCAATCAGCCCCAGCATTTT. Residues: CASSRSSGNGNQPQHF. Complete variable domain (other parts from reference TRBV11-2 and TRBJ1-5): EAGVAQSPRYKIIEKRQSVAFWCNPISGHATLYWYQQILGQGPKLLIQFQNNGVVDDSQLPKDRFSAERLKGVDSTLKIQPAKLEDSAVYLCASSRSSGNGNQPQHFGDGTRLSIL.

This clone appeared a few times. This chain connects TRBV27 to TRBJ1-2, with D possibly TRBD1 on 6 matching bases. Trimming stripped 6 bases from V and 4 bases from J, with 18 bases between. This CDR3 contains 15 residues. The germline gives CDR1 MNHEY, CDR2 SMNVEV (reference sequence). The CDR3: CASSPFRQVSYGYTF. Here the CDR3 DNA reads TGTGCCAGCAGCCCGTTTAGACAGGTTAGCTATGGCTACACCTTC.

The chain uses TRBV19 and TRBJ1-2; D uncertain. Germline CDR1 LNHDA, CDR2 SQIVND (reference sequence). This CDR3 is 13 amino acids long. Trimming stripped 6 bases from V and 4 bases from J, with 12 bases between. CDR3 DNA: TGTGCCAGTAGCAAGGTCGAGGGCTATGGCTACACCTTC. It translates to CASSKVEGYGYTF.

The chain employs TRBV9 and TRBJ2-2; D ambiguous. V lost 0 bases and J lost 2, with 8 bases in between. Per germline, CDR1 SGDLS and CDR2 YYNGEE. CDR3 length equals 15 residues. The CDR3 is CASSVARANTGELFF. The CDR3 nucleotides read TGTGCCAGCAGCGTAGCTCGGGCCAACACCGGGGAGCTGTTTTTT.

The chain couples TRBV2 to TRBJ2-5; 7 nucleotides match TRBD1. Per germline, CDR1 SNHLY and CDR2 FYNNEI. The length of the CDR3 is 12 residues. V was clipped by 4 bases and J by 6 bases; unmatched bases: 2. The CDR3 sequence: CASSARGKTQYF. The CDR3 nucleotides read TGTGCCAGCAGTGCCAGGGGGAAGACCCAGTACTTC.

V is TRBV4-1 and J is TRBJ1-4, with TRBD1 as a possible D gene (5 bases). V was trimmed by 4 bases and J by 5 bases, leaving 14 bases between them. CDR1 is MGHRA and CDR2 is YSYEKL in the germline V gene. The CDR3 is 15 residues long. This CDR3 is CASSRSGTENEKLFF. CDR3 in DNA: TGCGCCAGCAGCCGGTCCGGGACGGAGAATGAAAAACTGTTTTTT.

This rearrangement joins TRBV18 to TRBJ2-3; D not certain. This CDR3 region has 12 residues. V gave up 3 bases and J gave up 6 bases, with 7 bases separating them. Germline CDR1 reads KGHSH; CDR2 reads LQKENI. The CDR3 reads CASSPDGDTQYF. As DNA, the CDR3 is TGTGCCAGCTCACCCGACGGGGATACGCAGTATTTT.

This clone was detected only a few times. The chain employs TRBV7-2 and TRBJ2-1; maybe TRBD2 (5 bases). This CDR3 comprises 14 residues. V was cut by 7 bases and J by 10 bases, with 20 bases left in between. CDR1 and CDR2 from the germline V gene are SGHTA and FQGNSA. This chain's CDR3 is CASTPRGLAAEQFF. The CDR3, as DNA: TGTGCCAGCACCCCACGGGGTCTGGCAGCCGAGCAGTTCTTC.

The chain has TRBV6-5 and TRBJ1-2; no firm D call. Between the trimmed V and J ends, which lost 0 bases and 2 bases, there was a span of 4 bases. The CDR3 length is 13 residues. Germline V lookup: CDR1 MNHEY, CDR2 SVGAGI. The DNA of the CDR3 is TGTGCCAGCAGTTACTCAGACAACTATGGCTACACCTTC. This sequence encodes CASSYSDNYGYTF.

Only one count was recorded for this clone. The CDR3 reads CASTTSKGIQYF. The CDR3, as DNA: TGTGCCAGCACCACCTCCAAGGGCATTCAGTACTTC. The genes are TRBV28 and TRBJ2-4; no reliable D call. Germline V gives CDR1 MDHEN, CDR2 SYDVKM. The CDR3 runs 12 residues. Deletions cut 7 bases from V and 9 bases from J, with 13 bases between.

The chain combines TRBV2 with TRBJ2-2; 9 bases map to TRBD1. The CDR3 has 13 amino acids. CDR1 SNHLY and CDR2 FYNNEI come from the germline V gene. The ends lost 8 bases at V and 7 bases at J; junction bases unmatched: 5. The DNA for the CDR3 is TGTGCCAGCGGGGGACAGGGTAACGGGGAGCTGTTTTTT. Amino acid sequence: CASGGQGNGELFF.